The clone carrying this T cell receptor beta chain was picked up many times. These data are taken from a study of T cells in Graves' hyperthyroidism and ophthalmopathy. Amplification yielded TCR beta CDR3 regions, with RNA transcripts as the source. An initial round of RT-PCR targeting the TCR CDR3 relied on the HTBI primer set. TCRdb called the multiplex PCR reads again in MiXCR, with one record for every CDR3 protein. The data hold about 480,000 distinct CDR3 sequences, with 13% to 15% observed a single time. This TCR was recovered from a woman younger than 30 with Graves' hyperthyroidism. The source material was blood.

The CDR3: CASSQDNPGGGTEAFF. The CDR3 DNA reads as TGTGCCAGCAGCCAAGATAATCCAGGGGGGGGAACTGAAGCTTTCTTT. The chain carries TRBV3-1 and TRBJ1-1, with 7 bases identical to TRBD1. V shed 0 bases, J shed 5 bases, and the junction held 9 bases outside the gene matches. This CDR3 contains 16 residues. CDR1 is LGHDT, CDR2 YNNKEL, per germline (reference sequence).